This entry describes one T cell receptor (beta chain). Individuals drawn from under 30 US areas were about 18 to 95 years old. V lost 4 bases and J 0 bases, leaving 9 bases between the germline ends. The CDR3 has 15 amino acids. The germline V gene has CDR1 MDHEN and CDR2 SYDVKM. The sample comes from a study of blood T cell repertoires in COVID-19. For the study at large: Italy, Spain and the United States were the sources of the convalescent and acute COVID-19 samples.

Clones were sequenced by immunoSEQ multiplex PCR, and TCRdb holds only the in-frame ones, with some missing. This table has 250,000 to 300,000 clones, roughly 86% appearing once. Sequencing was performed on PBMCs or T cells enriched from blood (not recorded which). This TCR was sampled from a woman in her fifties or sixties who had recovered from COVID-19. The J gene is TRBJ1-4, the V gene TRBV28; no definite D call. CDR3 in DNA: TGTGCCAGCAGTTCTACCTCTGCAACTAATGAAAAACTGTTTTTT. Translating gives CASSSTSATNEKLFF.